The 6 T cell receptor beta chains in this list originate from one sample, sequenced in a study of PD-L1 blockade in urothelial cancer. TCRdb's copy holds only in-frame clones and misses some; the assay was immunoSEQ multiplex PCR. The sample shows approximately 100,000 clones, roughly 88% of them seen only once. Sequences were derived from PBMCs, sampled around atezolizumab (anti-PD-L1) treatment. These receptors all come from a man between 50 and 59 years old with urothelial cancer.

J is TRBJ1-4 and V is TRBV30; TRBD1 aligns across 7 bases. In germline, CDR1 is GTSNPN, CDR2 SVGIG (reference sequence). Losses at the gene ends were 2 bases for V and 7 bases for J; bases not matched to a gene: 4. This CDR3 contains 13 residues. CDR3 protein: CAWSRDSREKLFF. In DNA, the CDR3 is TGTGCCTGGAGTCGGGACAGTCGTGAAAAACTGTTTTTT.

J is TRBJ1-1 and V is TRBV15; no reliable D call. The CDR3 consists of 16 residues. Germline-derived CDR1 and CDR2 are LNHNV and YYDKDF (reference sequence). The ends were cut back, 0 bases at V and 1 base at J, with 12 bases in the middle. This CDR3 reads CATSRDGPASNTEAFF. DNA of the CDR3: TGTGCCACCAGCAGAGATGGGCCGGCCTCGAACACTGAAGCTTTCTTT.

The gene calls are TRBV11-2 and TRBJ2-3; 10 nucleotides line up with TRBD2. The V segment lost 1 base and the J segment 3 bases; nucleotides outside the gene matches: 4. The CDR3 loop spans 16 amino acids. The germline V gene encodes CDR1 SGHAT and CDR2 FQNNGV. CDR3 bases: TGTGCCAGCAGCTTAGCGGCTAGCGGGAGAACAGATACGCAGTATTTT. Translated: CASSLAASGRTDTQYF.

The chain combines TRBV6-6 with TRBJ2-7; D remains unclear. Germline V gene lookup returns CDR1 MNHNY and CDR2 SVGAGI (reference sequence). This CDR3 comprises 14 residues. V was trimmed by 7 bases and J by 6 bases, leaving 19 bases between them. The CDR3 DNA is TGTGCCAGCACTCGAACAGCCGCCTCCACCGAGCAGTACTTC. The encoded protein is CASTRTAASTEQYF.

The rearrangement links TRBV5-4 to TRBJ2-7, with D possibly TRBD2 on 5 matching bases. Trimming stripped 4 bases from V and 6 bases from J, with 11 bases between. Germline V CDR1 and CDR2: SGHNT, YYREEE (reference sequence). The CDR3 loop spans 12 amino acids. The CDR3 DNA reads as TGTGCCAGCAGCCCGAGGGTTGGCGAGCAGTACTTC. Protein sequence: CASSPRVGEQYF. The complete variable domain, with remaining parts taken from reference TRBV5-4 and TRBJ2-7, reads ETGVTQSPTHLIKTRGQQVTLRCSSQSGHNTVSWYQQALGQGPQFIFQYYREEENGRGNFPPRFSGLQFPNYSSELNVNALELDDSALYLCASSPRVGEQYFGPGTRLTVT.

V gene TRBV6-1 combines with J gene TRBJ2-5, with 7 bases aligning to TRBD2. CDR1 and CDR2 from the germline V gene are MNHNS and SASEGT. This CDR3 is built from 15 residues. With V trimmed by 0 bases and J by 3 bases, 4 bases remained unmatched. CDR3 in DNA: TGTGCCAGCAGTGAAGCTTGGGGGGGGGAAGAGACCCAGTACTTC. This gives the protein CASSEAWGGEETQYF.